A single sample is the source of the 23 T cell receptor beta chains below, sequenced in a study of CD8+CD57+ T cells in acquired aplastic anemia. The sequenced patients had an expansion of CD8+CD57+ cells seen by flow cytometry. Profiles of TCR beta VDJ and CDR3 were generated from a genomic DNA template. TCRdb used MiXCR to reprocess the reads, holding one entry per CDR3 protein. This sample has about 150,000 distinct CDR3 sequences; about 48% occur once, and the top ten carry about 12%. Sequencing was performed on sorted CD4+, CD8+, or CD8+CD57+ T cells (not recorded which) from PBMCs. Receptors originate from a human donor with aplastic anemia.

This clonotype was counted only a few times. The V gene is TRBV27, the J gene TRBJ1-1, with 8 bases fitting TRBD1. Germline V lookup: CDR1 MNHEY, CDR2 SMNVEV (reference sequence). The CDR3 is 13 residues long. With V trimmed by 6 bases and J by 6 bases, 6 bases remained unmatched. CDR3 loop: CASRTGGSPEAFF. DNA of the CDR3: TGTGCCAGCAGAACAGGGGGGTCCCCTGAAGCTTTCTTT.

The V and J genes are TRBV24-1 and TRBJ2-3, with TRBD1 identical over 9 bases. From germline, CDR1 is KGHDR and CDR2 SFDVKD. The J segment lost 3 bases and the V segment lost 5 bases, leaving 5 bases of the junction unmatched. The CDR3 totals 15 residues. The CDR3 DNA sequence: TGTGCCACCAGTGCTCCCGGGACAGGGACAGATACGCAGTATTTT. Its protein product is CATSAPGTGTDTQYF.

This clonotype was seen once. The chain recombines TRBV6-4 with TRBJ1-2; D is unclear. There are 12 residues in the CDR3. CDR1 and CDR2 from the germline V gene are MRHNA and SNTAGT. The V end was cut by 3 bases, the J end by 3 bases, with 5 bases between. The CDR3 here is CASSDPDYGYTF. The CDR3 region has the DNA TGTGCCAGCAGTGATCCGGACTATGGCTACACCTTC.

This clonotype was seen ten or more times. This rearrangement joins TRBV6-1 to TRBJ2-5; the D gene is possibly TRBD1 (6 bases). The CDR3 has 16 residues. Trimming took off 2 bases at V and 1 base at J, with 14 bases between the two ends. Germline loops: CDR1 MNHNS, CDR2 SASEGT. This CDR3 is CASSEYSRGSQETQYF. CDR3 DNA: TGTGCCAGCAGTGAATATTCCAGGGGAAGCCAAGAGACCCAGTACTTC.

V gene TRBV10-3 combines with J gene TRBJ2-7; D might be TRBD1 (6 bases). The CDR3 consists of 13 residues. The germline gives CDR1 ENHRY, CDR2 SYGVKD. Trimming took 3 bases from V and 6 from J, leaving 12 bases between them. For the CDR3, the DNA is TGTGCCATCAGTGAACAGGGCCTCGCCGAGCAGTACTTC. This encodes CAISEQGLAEQYF.

The CDR3, as DNA: TGTGCCGCGAAGGGAACATCGAACACCGGGGAGCTGTTTTTT. This encodes CAAKGTSNTGELFF. The chain employs TRBV7-9 and TRBJ2-2; D gene ambiguous. The V gene's germline CDR1 is SEHNR and CDR2 FQNEAQ (reference sequence). The V and J ends lost 11 bases and 0 bases respectively, with 13 bases between them. This CDR3 has 14 residues.

V is TRBV14 and J is TRBJ1-2; 8 bases fit TRBD1. J gave up 8 bases and V 1 base, and 12 bases lay outside the gene matches. CDR1 is SGHDN and CDR2 is FVKESK in the germline V gene. The CDR3 spans 16 residues. The CDR3 DNA sequence: TGTGCCAGCAGCCAAGGAATGGACAGGGTTTTAGTGGGCTACACCTTC. Residues: CASSQGMDRVLVGYTF.

A word on this clonotype: The CDR3 end shows no conserved phenylalanine or tryptophan, and so a read error is likely. V gene TRBV6-1 combines with J gene TRBJ2-7; D is perhaps TRBD1 or TRBD2 (9 bases each). The CDR3 sequence is 14 residues long. Germline V lookup: CDR1 MNHNS, CDR2 SASEGT. The CDR3 is CASGGQGGSYEQYL. DNA for the CDR3: TGTGCTAGCGGGGGACAGGGAGGCTCCTACGAGCAGTACCTC.

The rearrangement uses TRBV24-1 and TRBJ2-3; TRBD1 matches at 7 bases. The CDR3 contains 15 residues. The V gene's germline CDR1 is KGHDR and CDR2 SFDVKD. The trim removed 3 bases at V and 7 bases at J, leaving 9 bases unmatched. The CDR3 reads CATSDPGTATNTQYF. The CDR3 nucleotides read TGTGCCACCAGTGATCCTGGGACAGCTACAAATACGCAGTATTTT.

The V call is TRBV24-1, the J call TRBJ2-5, with D hard to call. Looked up from germline, CDR1 is KGHDR and CDR2 is SFDVKD. Trimming took 6 bases from V and 4 from J, leaving 11 bases between them. The CDR3 runs 13 residues. The CDR3 sequence is CATSLAIGETQYF. CDR3 DNA sequence: TGTGCCACCAGTTTGGCGATCGGAGAGACCCAGTACTTC.

This clonotype showed up many times. CDR3 coding DNA: TGTGCCAGCAGTCTCCAAGTTGCTTCCAGGGTTGACGAGCAGTACTTC. Its translation is CASSLQVASRVDEQYF. The chain recombines TRBV3-1 with TRBJ2-7; perhaps TRBD1 as D (5 bases). The V gene lost 6 bases and the J gene lost 5 bases, with 23 bases spanning the gap. This CDR3 has 16 residues. The V gene's germline CDR1 is LGHDT and CDR2 YNNKEL (reference sequence).

This clonotype was found a few times. The CDR3 coding sequence is TGTGCCAGCAGCCCCTCGTCGGGGACTGAAGCTTTCTTT. Its protein product is CASSPSSGTEAFF. The chain joins TRBV5-6 to TRBJ1-1, with unresolved D. The length of the CDR3 is 13 residues. The V gene's germline CDR1 is SGHDT and CDR2 YYEEEE. The V end was cut by 4 bases, the J end by 5 bases, with 12 bases between.

This clonotype was found many times. The CDR3 loop is CSARERARSYEQYF. CDR3 in DNA: TGCAGTGCTAGAGAGAGAGCGCGCTCCTACGAGCAGTACTTC. The rearrangement uses TRBV20-1 and TRBJ2-7; D is ambiguous. The germline V gene encodes CDR1 DFQATT and CDR2 SNEGSKA (reference sequence). The CDR3 consists of 14 residues. The ends were cut back, 0 bases at V and 0 bases at J, with 9 bases in the middle.

The V and J genes are TRBV9 and TRBJ2-5, with a possible D match to TRBD2 (6 bases). Looked up from germline, CDR1 is SGDLS and CDR2 is YYNGEE. The V gene lost 0 bases and the J gene lost 5 bases, with 14 bases spanning the gap. This CDR3 has 15 residues. The CDR3 bases are TGTGCCAGCAGCGTAGGTGATGAGGGGAGGGAGACCCAGTACTTC. Translated, it gives CASSVGDEGRETQYF.

This clonotype was detected a few times. The CDR3 reads CASSGRGTGEQYF. In DNA, the CDR3 is TGTGCCAGCAGCGGGAGGGGGACGGGGGAGCAGTACTTC. This chain connects TRBV7-9 to TRBJ2-7; TRBD2 might be the D (7 bases). Germline V gives CDR1 SEHNR, CDR2 FQNEAQ (reference sequence). Deletions cut 5 bases from V and 7 bases from J, with 15 bases between. The CDR3 is 13 residues long.

The sample holds many counts of this clonotype. The chain is built from TRBV10-3 and TRBJ2-3; 15 bases match TRBD2. The CDR3 loop spans 19 amino acids. Germline V gives CDR1 ENHRY, CDR2 SYGVKD. Trimming took 6 bases from V and 5 from J; bases not matched to a gene: 15. CDR3 sequence (DNA): TGTGCCATCAGCCGGACTAGCGGGGGGGCCAGGGAAGGGCTAGATACGCAGTATTTT. It yields the protein CAISRTSGGAREGLDTQYF.

Within the sample, this clonotype is medium-sized (0.01 to 0.1%). The rearrangement uses TRBV20-1 and TRBJ2-7; D ambiguous. Germline values: CDR1 DFQATT, CDR2 SNEGSKA (reference sequence). Deletions cut 0 bases from V and 7 bases from J, with 10 bases between. The CDR3 is 12 amino acids. In DNA form, the CDR3 reads TGCAGTGCTAGAGATCTTGCGGAAGAGCAGTACTTC. The encoded protein is CSARDLAEEQYF.

This clonotype has at least ten counts. The chain employs TRBV7-2 and TRBJ2-3, with 13 bases identical to TRBD2. Per germline, CDR1 SGHTA and CDR2 FQGNSA. Trimming took 5 bases from V and 2 from J; bases not matched to a gene: 7. CDR3 length equals 17 residues. Here the CDR3 DNA reads TGTGCCAGCAGCCCTCCAGGGACTAGCGGGGACACAGATACGCAGTATTTT. Translated: CASSPPGTSGDTDTQYF.

This chain uses TRBV2 with TRBJ2-7, with D perhaps TRBD2 (5 bases). The CDR3 is made up of 11 amino acids. Per germline, CDR1 SNHLY and CDR2 FYNNEI. Deletions cut 3 bases from V and 6 bases from J, with 6 bases between. The DNA for the CDR3 is TGTGCCAGCAGTGATGAGGGCGAGCAGTACTTC. This codes for CASSDEGEQYF.

This clonotype was counted at least ten times. CDR3 bases: TGCAGCGTCCAGGACAAAGGGGGGGATCAGCCCCAGCATTTT. This gives the protein CSVQDKGGDQPQHF. The chain uses TRBV29-1 and TRBJ1-5, with D tentatively TRBD1 (6 bases). The CDR3 consists of 14 residues. Trimming removed 6 bases at V and 5 bases at J, with 17 bases between. Germline V lookup: CDR1 SQVTM, CDR2 ANQGSEA.

CDR3 sequence reads: CASSYSSRSEQYF. CDR3 DNA: TGTGCCAGCAGTTACTCAAGTCGGAGCGAGCAGTACTTC. V is TRBV6-5 and J is TRBJ2-7; no clear D. Trimming left V 0 bases short and J 6 bases short, with 9 bases between. This CDR3 spans 13 amino acids. CDR1 and CDR2 from the germline V gene are MNHEY and SVGAGI.

This clonotype turned up a few times. The chain is built from TRBV24-1 and TRBJ1-6; TRBD1 is a possible D gene (6 bases). Germline CDR1 is KGHDR and CDR2 is SFDVKD. V lost 7 bases, J lost 7 bases, and 10 bases lay in between. The CDR3 extends over 13 amino acids. For the CDR3, the DNA is TGTGCCACCAGCCAGGGGAACAATTCACCCCTCCACTTT. Translating gives CATSQGNNSPLHF.

This clonotype was counted ten times or more. The rearrangement uses TRBV2 and TRBJ2-7; 8 bases are shared with TRBD1. Germline lookup yields CDR1 SNHLY and CDR2 FYNNEI. CDR3 length equals 14 residues. V lost 6 bases to trimming and J lost 1 base; unmatched junction nucleotides: 5. Here the CDR3 DNA reads TGTGCCAGCAGCCTGGACAGGGAGTCCTACGAGCAGTACTTC. It translates to CASSLDRESYEQYF.